This TCR beta chain was identified during a study of graft-versus-host responses after intestinal transplantation. In the study overall: All of the recipients had induction that used anti-thymocyte globulin, then tacrolimus and steroids for two to three years.

Trimming stripped 7 bases from V and 5 bases from J, with 11 bases between. The CDR3 sequence is 12 residues long. Germline V gene data show CDR1 as SEHNR and CDR2 as FQNEAQ (reference sequence). The method was immunoSEQ multiplex PCR; TCRdb's version includes in-frame clones alone and lacks a portion of them. The repertoire holds about 120,000 clones, with just over 90% as singletons. For this clone: Its antigen is currently unknown.

Whole-study results and caveats: Allografts carried high graft-versus-host to host-versus-graft clonal ratios in patients having graft-donor T cell macrochimerism. GvH clones appeared in recipient marrow, some first in ileum or blood.

This sequence joins TRBV7-9 and TRBJ1-2, with a tentative D call TRBD1 (6 bases). Here the sequenced sample was unstimulated CD4+ T cells sorted from spleen or lymph node cells, taken before intestinal transplant. This sequence originates from a human donor who received an intestinal transplant. The CDR3 nucleotides are TGTGCCAGCATTCCCAGGGGTTATGGCTACACCTTC. Its protein product is CASIPRGYGYTF. The full variable domain, its missing parts supplied by reference TRBV7-9 and TRBJ1-2, is DTGVSQNPRHKITKRGQNVTFRCDPISEHNRLYWYRQTLGQGPEFLTYFQNEAQLEKSRLLSDRFSAERPKGSFSTLEIQRTEQGDSAMYLCASIPRGYGYTFGSGTRLTVV.